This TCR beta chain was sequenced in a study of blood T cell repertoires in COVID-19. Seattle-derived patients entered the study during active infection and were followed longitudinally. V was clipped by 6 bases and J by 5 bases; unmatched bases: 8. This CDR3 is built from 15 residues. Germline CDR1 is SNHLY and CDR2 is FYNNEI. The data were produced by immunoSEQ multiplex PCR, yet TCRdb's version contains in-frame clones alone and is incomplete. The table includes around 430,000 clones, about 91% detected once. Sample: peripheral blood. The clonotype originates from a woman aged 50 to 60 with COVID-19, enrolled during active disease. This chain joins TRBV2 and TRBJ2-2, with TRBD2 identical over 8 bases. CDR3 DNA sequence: TGTGCCAGCAGCGGGGGGGCCCTGGGAACCGGGGAGCTGTTTTTT. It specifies CASSGGALGTGELFF.